This TCR beta chain was retrieved from a study of CD8 T cells in ankylosing spondylitis. V lost 7 bases and J lost 1, with 7 bases in between. Germline V gene data show CDR1 as LNHDA and CDR2 as SQIVND (reference sequence). The CDR3 has 12 residues. The study, taken as a whole, reports: What seemed typical of ankylosing spondylitis blood was a TCR beta motif built from about 8 highly homologous variants.

Each CDR3 protein is one row after TCRdb ran MiXCR on the 5' RACE reads. The sample lists 90,000 to 120,000 distinct CDR3 sequences; about 24% were seen once. This clonotype has a handful of counts. The antigen remains unidentified. This clonotype was sampled from a male donor with ankylosing spondylitis. The chain is built from TRBV19 and TRBJ1-1; no firm D call. Sequencing was done on a sample of synovial fluid, either unsorted or a sorted T cell fraction (not recorded which). The CDR3 DNA sequence: TGTGCCAGTAACGAGTGGAACACTGAAGCTTTCTTT. Its translation: CASNEWNTEAFF.